The 29 T cell receptor beta chains presented below share a single source sample, sequenced in a study of neoadjuvant nivolumab and ipilimumab in lung cancer. Sequencing was performed with immunoSEQ multiplex PCR; in TCRdb, only in-frame clones are kept and a portion is missing. The sample carries some 9,100 clones, around three quarters recorded once. This sample comprised tumor tissue, obtained after neoadjuvant nivolumab, alone or with ipilimumab, at or shortly before surgery. The receptors were sampled from an adult with non-small cell lung cancer.

On this clone: The sample carries other DNA sequences with the same CDR3. The chain couples TRBV29-1 to TRBJ2-5, with 7 nucleotides matching TRBD1. V shed 3 bases and J 2 bases; nucleotides not matched to a gene: 9. The CDR3 extends over 15 amino acids. Germline V lookup: CDR1 SQVTM, CDR2 ANQGSEA. The CDR3 spells CSVEDPWDRQETQYF. The CDR3 DNA is TGCAGCGTTGAGGACCCTTGGGACAGACAAGAGACCCAGTACTTC.

The chain employs TRBV6-6 and TRBJ2-1; D unresolved. The CDR3 loop spans 13 amino acids. Trimming shortened V by 4 bases and J by 9 bases, and 13 bases separated the two germline ends. Looked up from germline, CDR1 is MNHNY and CDR2 is SVGAGI (reference sequence). This chain's CDR3 is CASSSGGLGEQFF. The CDR3 nucleotides read TGTGCCAGCAGTTCTGGCGGCCTGGGTGAGCAGTTCTTC.

The CDR3 loop is CASLPSGTWHEQYF. In DNA form, the CDR3 reads TGTGCCAGCCTCCCTAGCGGGACGTGGCACGAGCAGTACTTC. The chain recombines TRBV9 with TRBJ2-7, with 9 bases identical to TRBD2. The CDR3 totals 14 residues. The V gene end was trimmed by 7 bases and the J gene end by 5 bases; junction bases not matched to a gene: 10. The germline V gene has CDR1 SGDLS and CDR2 YYNGEE.

V gene TRBV28 combines with J gene TRBJ1-4; D ambiguous. This CDR3 is 11 amino acids long. The germline CDR1 and CDR2 sequences are MDHEN and SYDVKM. Deletions cut 3 bases from V and 15 bases from J, with 11 bases between. The CDR3 region has the DNA TGTGCCAGCAGTTTGCAGACAAATTTGTTTTTT. Its translation is CASSLQTNLFF.

This clone came up once. The V and J genes are TRBV19 and TRBJ1-5; 7 bases map to TRBD1. The CDR3 sequence is 14 residues long. CDR1 and CDR2 from the germline V gene are LNHDA and SQIVND (reference sequence). Trimming removed 10 bases from V and 7 bases from J; junction bases left unmatched: 13. The CDR3 region is CATRLKTGSQPQHF. The CDR3 region has the DNA TGTGCCACTAGGCTAAAGACAGGGTCCCAGCCCCAGCATTTT. The entire variable domain, with the rest obtained from reference TRBV19 and TRBJ1-5, is as follows: DGGITQSPKYLFRKEGQNVTLSCEQNLNHDAMYWYRQDPGQGLRLIYYSQIVNDFQKGDIAEGYSVSREKKESFPLTVTSAQKNPTAFYLCATRLKTGSQPQHFGDGTRLSIL.

This chain links TRBV10-3 with TRBJ1-5, with TRBD1 matching 7 bases. Germline lookup yields CDR1 ENHRY and CDR2 SYGVKD. The junction had 6 bases not matched to a gene; V was cut back by 4 bases and J by 6 bases. This CDR3 has 14 residues. For the CDR3, the DNA is TGTGCCATCAGTGCCGGACAGGCGACTCAGCCCCAGCATTTT. Its protein is CAISAGQATQPQHF.

Worth noting for this clone: The sample holds other DNA sequences that translate to the same CDR3. J is TRBJ2-7 and V is TRBV6-5, with TRBD2 matching over 7 bases. The CDR3 is 13 amino acids. V lost 4 bases to trimming and J lost 2 bases; unmatched junction nucleotides: 2. The germline CDR1 and CDR2 sequences are MNHEY and SVGAGI. The CDR3 sequence is CASSSGTTYEQYF. In DNA form, the CDR3 reads TGTGCCAGCAGTTCCGGGACTACCTACGAGCAGTACTTC.

The chain recombines TRBV28 with TRBJ2-7; D may match TRBD1 or TRBD2 (5 bases each). Trimming took off 5 bases at V and 7 bases at J, with 24 bases between the two ends. Germline CDR1 MDHEN, CDR2 SYDVKM. The CDR3 extends over 16 amino acids. The CDR3 region is CASSPPGMGATREQYF. CDR3 in DNA: TGTGCCAGCAGTCCCCCAGGGATGGGAGCGACGCGGGAGCAGTACTTC.

The gene calls are TRBV5-4 and TRBJ1-2, with 7 nucleotides matching TRBD1. The CDR3 length is 13 residues. V lost 0 bases to trimming and J lost 8 bases; unmatched junction nucleotides: 4. Germline CDR1 and CDR2: SGHNT and YYREEE (reference sequence). CDR3 in DNA: TGTGCCAGCAGCTTGGAGCAGGGGGGGGGCTACACCTTC. Protein: CASSLEQGGGYTF.

V is TRBV11-3 and J is TRBJ2-1; TRBD2 might be the D (6 bases). Germline V gene data show CDR1 as SGHNT and CDR2 as YENEEA. Between the trimmed V and J ends, which lost 2 bases and 7 bases, there was a span of 9 bases. The CDR3 loop spans 13 amino acids. CDR3 sequence (DNA): TGTGCCAGCAGCTTATTTCGGGAGAATGAGCAGTTCTTC. The encoded protein is CASSLFRENEQFF.

This chain joins TRBV7-8 and TRBJ2-2; TRBD1 matches 7 bases. Germline loops: CDR1 SGHVS, CDR2 FQNEAQ. V lost 6 bases to trimming and J lost 2 bases; unmatched junction nucleotides: 12. CDR3 length: 17 residues. CDR3 coding DNA: TGTGCCAGCAGGGCTCGGTGGGCAGGGGGTAACACCGGGGAGCTGTTTTTT. Its protein product is CASRARWAGGNTGELFF.

The rearrangement uses TRBV7-8 and TRBJ1-2, with 8 bases aligning to TRBD1. This CDR3 has 16 residues. V lost 4 bases to trimming and J lost 8 bases; unmatched junction nucleotides: 15. Germline CDR1 reads SGHVS; CDR2 reads FQNEAQ. CDR3 amino acids: CASSSRYMGQARGYTF. The CDR3, as DNA: TGTGCCAGCAGCTCTAGGTATATGGGACAGGCGCGCGGCTACACCTTC.

The chain recombines TRBV5-1 with TRBJ2-7; D ambiguous. V lost 4 bases to trimming and J lost 0 bases, with 17 bases between them. Germline values: CDR1 SGHRS, CDR2 YFSETQ. There are 16 residues in the CDR3. CDR3 nucleotides: TGCGCCAGCAGCCCCTCGTCTGCGTTAAGCTCCTACGAGCAGTACTTC. Amino acid sequence: CASSPSSALSSYEQYF.

V is TRBV28 and J is TRBJ1-1; D is uncertain. Germline V CDR1 and CDR2: MDHEN, SYDVKM. This CDR3 is 14 amino acids long. V lost 4 bases and J 5 bases, leaving 14 bases between the germline ends. The CDR3 loop reads CASSSVPRRTEAFF. CDR3 nucleotides: TGTGCCAGCAGTTCCGTCCCAAGGAGGACTGAAGCTTTCTTT.

The J gene is TRBJ1-2, the V gene TRBV7-2; tentatively, D is TRBD1 (5 bases). In germline, CDR1 is SGHTA, CDR2 FQGNSA. The CDR3 sequence is 14 residues long. The V and J ends lost 1 base and 4 bases respectively, with 10 bases between them. The CDR3 coding sequence is TGTGCCAGCAGCTTAGTTCAGGGCGGCTATGGCTACACCTTC. Translating it yields CASSLVQGGYGYTF.

V gene TRBV5-6 combines with J gene TRBJ2-7, with D uncertain. Trimming stripped 7 bases from V and 3 bases from J, with 11 bases between. CDR1 is SGHDT and CDR2 is YYEEEE in the germline V gene. This CDR3 comprises 12 residues. CDR3 sequence: CASEDANYEQYF. The CDR3 bases are TGTGCCAGCGAGGACGCTAACTACGAGCAGTACTTC.

CDR3 DNA: TGTGCCAGCAGCGCCCGGCCGGGGGGATCTAGCACAGATACGCAGTATTTT. Translated: CASSARPGGSSTDTQYF. The chain is built from TRBV7-2 and TRBJ2-3, with TRBD2 identical over 7 bases. Trimming at V came to 5 bases and at J to 0 bases, leaving 11 bases not matched to a gene. The CDR3 sequence is 17 residues long. CDR1 SGHTA and CDR2 FQGNSA come from the germline V gene.

This chain connects TRBV18 to TRBJ2-3, with TRBD2 identical over 14 bases. Germline loops: CDR1 KGHSH, CDR2 LQKENI. This CDR3 spans 16 amino acids. Losses at the gene ends were 3 bases for V and 4 bases for J; bases not matched to a gene: 3. The CDR3 bases are TGTGCCAGCTCACCGGGACTAGCGGGAGAGGCAGATACGCAGTATTTT. Residues: CASSPGLAGEADTQYF.

The chain joins TRBV5-8 to TRBJ2-1, with TRBD2 matching 11 bases. The CDR3 runs to 17 residues. Per germline, CDR1 SGHTS and CDR2 YDEGEE. The V gene end was trimmed by 4 bases and the J gene end by 1 base; junction bases not matched to a gene: 7. This CDR3 reads CASSPGLAGPSYNEQFF. As DNA, the CDR3 is TGTGCCAGCAGCCCCGGACTAGCGGGCCCTTCCTACAATGAGCAGTTCTTC.

J is TRBJ2-3 and V is TRBV9; 7 bases match TRBD2. This CDR3 region has 16 residues. Germline V gene sequence: CDR1 SGDLS, CDR2 YYNGEE. J gave up 2 bases and V 0 bases, and 6 bases lay outside the gene matches. The CDR3 spells CASSVAPSGNTDTQYF. CDR3 DNA sequence: TGTGCCAGCAGCGTAGCCCCTAGCGGAAACACAGATACGCAGTATTTT.

The V call is TRBV15, the J call TRBJ2-1; 7 bases fit TRBD2. V dropped 3 bases and J dropped 7; count of bases not matched to a gene: 15. The CDR3 consists of 17 residues. The germline V gene encodes CDR1 LNHNV and CDR2 YYDKDF (reference sequence). The CDR3 loop reads CATSSLVGTTQSNEQFF. The CDR3 DNA reads as TGTGCCACCAGCAGCCTGGTAGGGACTACCCAAAGTAATGAGCAGTTCTTC.

The rearrangement uses TRBV6-6 and TRBJ2-7, with D tentatively TRBD1 (5 bases). The CDR3 is 13 residues long. V was trimmed by 5 bases and J by 3 bases, leaving 11 bases between them. Germline V gives CDR1 MNHNY, CDR2 SVGAGI (reference sequence). Here the CDR3 reads CASSPSGNYEQYF. CDR3 nucleotides: TGTGCCAGCAGTCCCTCAGGGAACTACGAGCAGTACTTC.

V usage is TRBV9 and J usage is TRBJ2-1; D ambiguous. CDR3 length: 13 residues. Germline values: CDR1 SGDLS, CDR2 YYNGEE. Trimming left V 0 bases short and J 8 bases short, with 9 bases between. The CDR3 bases are TGTGCCAGCAGCGTAGATGGTATGGATGAGCAGTTCTTC. Translating it yields CASSVDGMDEQFF.

The chain couples TRBV6-5 to TRBJ1-1, with a tentative D call TRBD1 (5 bases). This CDR3 has 14 residues. The V and J ends lost 1 base and 3 bases respectively, with 9 bases between them. In germline, CDR1 is MNHEY, CDR2 SVGAGI. Written as DNA, the CDR3 is TGTGCCAGCAGTTACTTTTGGGGGGACACTGAAGCTTTCTTT. It yields the protein CASSYFWGDTEAFF.

The rearrangement joins TRBV30 to TRBJ1-3; D gene unclear. The V gene's germline CDR1 is GTSNPN and CDR2 SVGIG (reference sequence). The CDR3 loop spans 13 amino acids. V lost 4 bases and J 2 bases, leaving 9 bases between the germline ends. The CDR3 sequence is CAWKTSAGNTIYF. The CDR3 DNA reads TGTGCCTGGAAGACGTCAGCTGGAAACACCATATATTTT. Together with reference TRBV30 and TRBJ1-3, the CDR3 gives the full variable domain: SQTIHQWPATLVQPVGSPLSLECTVEGTSNPNLYWYRQAAGRGLQLLFYSVGIGQISSEVPQNLSASRPQDRQFILSSKKLLLSDSGFYLCAWKTSAGNTIYFGEGSWLTVV.

The chain employs TRBV7-8 and TRBJ2-5; 7 bases map to TRBD1. The junction had 5 bases not matched to a gene; V was cut back by 3 bases and J by 4 bases. The V gene's germline CDR1 is SGHVS and CDR2 FQNEAQ. The CDR3 is 14 amino acids. The CDR3 DNA reads as TGTGCCAGCAGCTTGAGGGGGCCGGGAGAGACCCAGTACTTC. Protein sequence: CASSLRGPGETQYF.

This chain links TRBV9 with TRBJ2-1; D unclear. CDR1 is SGDLS, CDR2 YYNGEE, per germline. Trimming removed 4 bases at V and 0 bases at J, with 23 bases between. The CDR3 contains 19 residues. The CDR3 sequence: CASSPPSQSFSSSYNEQFF. CDR3 DNA sequence: TGTGCCAGCAGCCCCCCGTCCCAGAGTTTTTCGAGCTCCTACAATGAGCAGTTCTTC.

The chain joins TRBV10-3 to TRBJ2-1; weak D call: TRBD2 (6 bases). With 11 bases removed from V and 2 bases from J, the gap between germline ends came to 10 bases. This CDR3 contains 12 residues. In germline, CDR1 is ENHRY, CDR2 SYGVKD. Written as DNA, the CDR3 is TGTGCCGCGGCGGGACCCTACAATGAGCAGTTCTTC. It encodes CAAAGPYNEQFF.

The V and J genes are TRBV13 and TRBJ1-2; D gene unclear. The CDR3 runs 11 residues. V lost 5 bases, J lost 8 bases, and 9 bases lay in between. Germline V gene data show CDR1 as PRHDT and CDR2 as FYEKMQ (reference sequence). The CDR3 protein is CASSRDKGYTF. The CDR3 bases are TGTGCCAGCAGCCGGGATAAGGGCTACACCTTC.